The source of this T cell receptor beta chain is a study of T cells in Graves' hyperthyroidism and ophthalmopathy (dated by TCRdb to 2018 to 2020). For the wider study: Peripheral blood was collected at initial diagnosis, before any treatment. In addition, the study compared T-cell repertoires in thyroid tissue and in blood from five to seven Graves' hyperthyroidism patients. Prospective prediction of ophthalmopathy was tested in an independent validation cohort of approximately 19 hyperthyroidism patients and 17 patients who later progressed to ophthalmopathy. The paper reports TCR Vbeta CDR3 sequencing of approximately 130 peripheral blood samples: some 41 ophthalmopathy, fewer than 85 hyperthyroidism and about 17 progressor patients. A discovery cohort of about a hundred patients, approximately 45 with Graves' ophthalmopathy and roughly 59 with stable Graves' hyperthyroidism, was used to find distinguishing TCR V-J signatures. After blood sampling, hyperthyroidism patients were treated with methimazole at a starting dose of 30 mg daily, and ophthalmopathy patients were treated with high-dose intravenous methylprednisolone. The roughly 90 discovery patients were divided at random into training and test sets in a 7:3 ratio. The paper as a whole reports these results and caveats: Most expanded thyroid clonotypes (frequency above 0.001) were also found in blood, which suggests that blood repertoires may mirror thyroid immune responses. Sample size was not statistically predetermined, and blinding of investigators to group allocation was not performed. During validation, the model predicted progression to ophthalmopathy a median of around 7 months ahead of onset, with almost 71% sensitivity and 72% to 80% specificity. In cross-validation, a model built on a 13 V-J signature told ophthalmopathy apart from stable hyperthyroidism with over 85% sensitivity and roughly 81% specificity, and in testing the same model reached 80%/75%.

Amplification of TCR beta CDR3 regions was carried out from RNA transcripts. The TCR CDR3 was subjected to a first round of RT-PCR using the HTBI primer set and the Qiagen OneStep RT-PCR kit. Libraries were constructed in a second round of multiplex PCR, after which size selection and purification were carried out. Libraries were sequenced paired-end with 100 bp reads on an Illumina HiSeq2000. The authors processed their data as follows. Raw data were processed with SOAPnuke, discarding reads with adapters, uncalled bases, mean Phred below 15, or no exact constant-primer or identifier match. High-quality paired reads were merged with COPE v1.2.5, and unique nucleotide sequences were defined as clonotypes. Clonotypes were aligned to IMGT TRBV, TRBD and TRBJ reference segments using MiTCR v1.1. The analysis included only V-J combinations with a frequency above 0.0001, which together covered approximately 99% of the repertoires. A TCS score was defined as the ratio of F50 (clonal expansion) to E x V (chaos), with BLOSUM62-based TCRdist applied between CDR3 peptides within each V-J. Welch's t-statistics and random forest reduced approximately 520 V-J features to some 14, which were used in a naive Bayes classifier (R e1071). The public reads were run again by TCRdb, first through fastp at Q25 and then through MiXCR, and only productive beta chains were kept. All rows with the same CDR3 protein become a single entry with the most common DNA and genes. The V and J calls and clone size are TCRdb's, not the authors'. In all, the sample holds about 400,000 distinct CDR3 sequences, and 11% to 15% of those were seen once. Of the sample, around 30% falls within the top ten clones.

Ophthalmopathy patients had moderately to severely active disease, Clinical Activity Score of at least 3, NOSPECS grade of at least 4, and duration under 3 months. Exclusion was applied to patients with uncontrolled infections, other autoimmune diseases, pregnancy or lactation. Diagnoses were established on the basis of clinical symptoms, serum thyroxine and TRAb, thyroid ultrasound, and orbital computed tomography. PBMCs were separated from 10 ml of fresh peripheral blood using Ficoll-Paque density gradient centrifugation. Trizol reagent was used to extract total RNA, and RNA quality was then checked on an Agilent 2100 Bioanalyzer. About this clonotype: It has no known antigen specificity. No clone much larger than this one lies a single base away; base qualities are absent.

CDR3 length: 17 amino acids, cysteine to phenylalanine. Just the 51-base CDR3 DNA is kept, in frame starting at base 1. The germline V gene (reference sequence) gives CDR1 as SEHNR and CDR2 as FQNEAQ. A distance of 12 bases separates the germline ends of V and J, which lose 3 bases and 0 bases respectively. This TCR was sampled from a man aged 50 or older with Graves' ophthalmopathy. The specimen was blood. This chain is built from TRBV7-9 and TRBJ2-6; TRBD1 might be the D gene, on 6 matching bases. The sequenced DNA is TGTGCCAGCAGCTTCGGGACACCTTACTCTGGGGCCAACGTCCTGACTTTC. Its protein product is CASSFGTPYSGANVLTF.